The T cell receptor beta chain under discussion was sequenced for a study of OX40 agonist ivuxolimab in advanced cancers. The wider study: All patients had ivuxolimab intravenously every 2 weeks at 0.01 to 10 mg/kg. Overall study results and limits: Averaged across samples, CD8+ T cells carried more expanded clones than CD4+ did.

TCRdb's copy holds only in-frame clones and misses some; the assay was immunoSEQ multiplex PCR. The sample contains approximately 50,000 clones, 80% to 85% of which appear only once. This clone was seen more than once but under ten times. The antigen remains undetermined. The CDR3 contains 12 residues. Trimming shortened V by 5 bases and J by 2 bases, and 4 bases separated the two germline ends. CDR1 and CDR2 from the germline V gene are SGHTA and FQGNSA. Sequencing used CD4+ or CD8+ T cells sorted from blood, obtained in a trial of the OX40 agonist ivuxolimab. The sequence was obtained from an adult with an advanced solid tumor such as melanoma, head and neck, liver or kidney cancer. V is TRBV7-2 and J is TRBJ1-5; D gene unclear. The CDR3 sequence is CASSPGNQPQHF. In nucleotides, the CDR3 is TGTGCCAGCAGCCCGGGCAATCAGCCCCAGCATTTT.